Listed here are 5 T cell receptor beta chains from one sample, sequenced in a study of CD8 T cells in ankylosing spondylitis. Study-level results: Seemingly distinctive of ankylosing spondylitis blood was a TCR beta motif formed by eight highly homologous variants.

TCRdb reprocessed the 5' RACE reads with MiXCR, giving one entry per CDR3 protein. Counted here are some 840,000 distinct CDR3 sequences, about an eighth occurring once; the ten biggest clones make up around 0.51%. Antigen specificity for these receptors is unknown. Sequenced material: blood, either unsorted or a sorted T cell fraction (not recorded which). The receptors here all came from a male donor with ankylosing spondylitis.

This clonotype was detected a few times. CDR3 DNA sequence: TGTGCCAGCAACCATCTTCAGGGAGATACGCAGTATTTT. It translates to CASNHLQGDTQYF. V is TRBV28 and J is TRBJ2-3; maybe TRBD1 (5 bases). Per the germline V gene, CDR1 is MDHEN and CDR2 is SYDVKM. V was trimmed by 7 bases and J by 5 bases, leaving 13 bases between them. This CDR3 region has 13 residues.

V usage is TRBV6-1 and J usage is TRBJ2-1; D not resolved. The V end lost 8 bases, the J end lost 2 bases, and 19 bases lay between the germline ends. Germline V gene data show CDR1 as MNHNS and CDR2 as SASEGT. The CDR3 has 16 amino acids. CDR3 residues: CASARLTGSTYNEQFF. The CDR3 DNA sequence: TGTGCCAGCGCTCGTTTAACCGGGTCCACCTACAATGAGCAGTTCTTC.

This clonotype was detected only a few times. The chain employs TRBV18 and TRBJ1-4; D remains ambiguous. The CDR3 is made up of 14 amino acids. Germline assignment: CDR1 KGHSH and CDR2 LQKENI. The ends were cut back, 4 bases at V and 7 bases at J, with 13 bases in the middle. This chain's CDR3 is CASSLTRESEKLFF. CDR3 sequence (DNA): TGTGCCAGCTCACTGACGAGGGAGAGTGAAAAACTGTTTTTT.

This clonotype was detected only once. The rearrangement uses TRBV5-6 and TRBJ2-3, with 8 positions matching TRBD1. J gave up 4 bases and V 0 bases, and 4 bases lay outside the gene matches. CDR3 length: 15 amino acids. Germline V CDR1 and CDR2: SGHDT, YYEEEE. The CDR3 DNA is TGTGCCAGCAGCTTGGCCCCGACAGGGGCAGATACGCAGTATTTT. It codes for CASSLAPTGADTQYF.

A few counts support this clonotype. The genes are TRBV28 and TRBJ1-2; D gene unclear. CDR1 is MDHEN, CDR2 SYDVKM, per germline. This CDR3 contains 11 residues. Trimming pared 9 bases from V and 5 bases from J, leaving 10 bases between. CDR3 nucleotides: TGTGCCAGTCTATCCGGATATGGCTACACCTTC. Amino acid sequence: CASLSGYGYTF.